The subject of this entry is one T cell receptor beta chain. These data originate in a study of control samples from healthy donors and cancer patients. Produced via immunoSEQ multiplex PCR; TCRdb's table is partial and in-frame only. This sample contains about 190,000 clones. V was pared by 2 bases and J by 1 base, with 5 bases of the junction left unmatched. This CDR3 is built from 15 residues. Germline CDR1 reads MRHNA; CDR2 reads SNTAGT. The material sequenced was blood. This chain links TRBV6-4 with TRBJ2-7; TRBD1 matches at 7 bases. The clonotype comes from a woman aged 25 to 39 in good health. CDR3 DNA sequence: TGTGCCAGCAGTGACACCCGGGACAGATCCTACGAGCAGTACTTC. Protein sequence: CASSDTRDRSYEQYF.